This T cell receptor (beta chain) is from a study of PD-1 blockade in classical Hodgkin lymphoma. In the case of this clone: What it binds is not known.

Relapses following autologous stem cell transplantation were seen in all patients, with brentuximab vedotin exposure varying. Under best response, outcomes were complete response, partial response or progressive disease. TCRdb's copy holds only in-frame clones and misses some; the assay was immunoSEQ multiplex PCR. The sample shows about 29,000 clones, 70% to 85% of them seen only once. General study points: Lower baseline TCR diversity was reported for newly diagnosed patients than for healthy donors. Compared with baseline, CD4+ but not CD8+ TCR diversity had risen significantly by C4D1.

The sample was peripheral blood mononuclear cells (PBMCs), taken before the second cycle of nivolumab. This clonotype was obtained from a human donor with classical Hodgkin lymphoma.

The CDR3 sequence is CASTLTLQMNTEAFF. The CDR3 DNA reads as TGTGCCAGCACCCTTACCTTACAGATGAACACTGAAGCTTTCTTT. V is TRBV5-5 and J is TRBJ1-1; D is undetermined. Germline CDR1 and CDR2: SGHKS and YYEKEE (reference sequence). The V and J ends lost 6 bases and 0 bases respectively, with 15 bases between them. This CDR3 comprises 15 residues.